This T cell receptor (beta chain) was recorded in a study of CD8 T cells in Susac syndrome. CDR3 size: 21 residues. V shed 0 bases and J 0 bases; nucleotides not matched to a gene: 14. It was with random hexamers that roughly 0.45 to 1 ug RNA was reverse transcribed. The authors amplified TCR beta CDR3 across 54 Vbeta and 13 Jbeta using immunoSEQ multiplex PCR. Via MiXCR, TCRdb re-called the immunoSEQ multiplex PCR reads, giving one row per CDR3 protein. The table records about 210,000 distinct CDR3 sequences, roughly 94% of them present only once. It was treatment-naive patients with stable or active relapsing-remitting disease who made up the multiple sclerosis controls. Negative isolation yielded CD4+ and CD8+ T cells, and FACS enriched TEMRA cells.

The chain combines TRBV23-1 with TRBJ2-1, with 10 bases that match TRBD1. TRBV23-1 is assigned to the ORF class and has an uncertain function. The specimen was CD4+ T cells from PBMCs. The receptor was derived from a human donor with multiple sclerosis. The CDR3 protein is CASSQSAQGQGPRSSYNEQFF. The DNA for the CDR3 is TGCGCCAGCAGTCAATCCGCCCAGGGACAGGGGCCAAGGAGCTCCTACAATGAGCAGTTCTTC.